One sample yielded the 13 T cell receptor beta chains listed below, sequenced in a study of early stage breast cancer tumors. Only in-frame clones appear in the TCRdb table, and some are missing; sequencing was by immunoSEQ multiplex PCR. This repertoire shows 45,000 to 60,000 clones, roughly 84% found once; its top ten account for 1.3% to 1.5%. What was sequenced was blood. The receptors stem from a person between 45 and 65 years old with breast cancer.

V gene TRBV29-1 combines with J gene TRBJ2-7; D perhaps matches TRBD2 (5 bases). V was trimmed by 4 bases and J by 2 bases, leaving 12 bases between them. The V gene's germline CDR1 is SQVTM and CDR2 ANQGSEA. This CDR3 is built from 13 residues. CDR3 protein: CSVAQDSPYEQYF. The CDR3 DNA follows: TGCAGCGTTGCGCAGGACTCCCCCTACGAGCAGTACTTC.

The V call is TRBV28, the J call TRBJ2-2; D not resolved. V lost 10 bases, J lost 2 bases, and 11 bases lay in between. Germline-derived CDR1 and CDR2 are MDHEN and SYDVKM. This CDR3 region has 13 residues. CDR3 loop: CAISASNTGELFF. The CDR3 nucleotides read TGTGCCATCTCGGCCTCCAACACCGGGGAGCTGTTTTTT.

This clone appeared once. The chain links TRBV6-6 to TRBJ1-2; D is perhaps TRBD1 (5 bases). This CDR3 has 13 amino acids. Trimming took off 7 bases at V and 8 bases at J, with 17 bases between the two ends. The germline CDR1 and CDR2 sequences are MNHNY and SVGAGI (reference sequence). The CDR3 bases are TGTGCCAGCACCAACCCGGGGGGGGACGGCTACACCTTC. Translating it yields CASTNPGGDGYTF.

The V and J genes are TRBV10-3 and TRBJ2-3, with a possible D match to TRBD1 (6 bases). The CDR3 totals 14 residues. Germline CDR1 ENHRY, CDR2 SYGVKD. V lost 6 bases and J lost 4, with 14 bases in between. This CDR3 reads CAISGPDSSDTQYF. CDR3 coding DNA: TGTGCCATCAGCGGCCCGGACAGTTCAGATACGCAGTATTTT.

The chain links TRBV28 to TRBJ1-2; no reliable D call. With 2 bases removed from V and 3 bases from J, the gap between germline ends came to 4 bases. This CDR3 region has 12 residues. Germline V gene data show CDR1 as MDHEN and CDR2 as SYDVKM. This CDR3 is CASSLMDYGYTF. The DNA for the CDR3 is TGTGCCAGCAGTTTAATGGACTATGGCTACACCTTC.

This clone was detected only a few times. Here the CDR3 DNA reads TGTGCCAGCAGTCCAACCTCCTACGAGCAGTACTTC. Protein: CASSPTSYEQYF. The rearrangement uses TRBV6-1 and TRBJ2-7; D remains ambiguous. This CDR3 is built from 12 residues. The V and J ends lost 5 bases and 0 bases respectively, with 5 bases between them. The germline V gene has CDR1 MNHNS and CDR2 SASEGT.

J is TRBJ2-3 and V is TRBV12-5, with TRBD1 identical over 9 bases. The CDR3 is made up of 15 amino acids. V dropped 4 bases and J dropped 6; count of bases not matched to a gene: 8. Germline lookup yields CDR1 LGHNT and CDR2 FRNRAP. The CDR3 sequence is CASGSRGQGPDTQYF. CDR3 nucleotides: TGTGCTAGTGGTTCGCGGGGACAGGGCCCGGATACGCAGTATTTT.

The rearrangement joins TRBV6-5 to TRBJ1-3; perhaps TRBD1 as D (6 bases). Germline V CDR1 and CDR2: MNHEY, SVGAGI. Trimming pared 2 bases from V and 4 bases from J, leaving 15 bases between. The CDR3 is made up of 16 amino acids. The CDR3 loop reads CASSYGSNDRGNTIYF. CDR3 nucleotide sequence: TGTGCCAGCAGTTACGGGTCGAACGACAGGGGAAACACCATATATTTT.

This clone was counted once. The V call is TRBV9, the J call TRBJ2-3, with 11 bases lining up with TRBD2. This CDR3 has 16 residues. The V and J ends lost 2 bases and 6 bases, in that order; junction bases with no gene match: 8. Germline CDR1 is SGDLS and CDR2 is YYNGEE. CDR3 in DNA: TGTGCCAGCAGCGTTCGGATAGCGGGGGGGGGCGATACGCAGTATTTT. Translation: CASSVRIAGGGDTQYF.

The table lists this clone with a count of one. This rearrangement joins TRBV7-2 to TRBJ2-1, with a tentative D call TRBD1 (5 bases). The CDR3 extends over 14 amino acids. The ends were cut back, 7 bases at V and 4 bases at J, with 14 bases in the middle. CDR1 is SGHTA and CDR2 is FQGNSA in the germline V gene. CDR3 in DNA: TGTGCCAGCACCCTCGGTCCAGGGTACAATGAGCAGTTCTTC. It specifies CASTLGPGYNEQFF.

The gene calls are TRBV7-2 and TRBJ2-2; D possibly corresponds to TRBD1 (5 bases). The CDR3 runs 15 residues. CDR1 and CDR2 (germline): SGHTA, FQGNSA. V lost 4 bases to trimming and J lost 6 bases, with 15 bases between them. As DNA, the CDR3 is TGTGCCAGCAGCTCGACAGTTTCTGGGCCCGGGGAGCTGTTTTTT. Protein product: CASSSTVSGPGELFF.

V usage is TRBV7-9 and J usage is TRBJ1-5, with 7 bases aligning to TRBD1. CDR3 size: 16 residues. V shed 1 base, J shed 0 bases, and the junction held 3 bases outside the gene matches. In germline, CDR1 is SEHNR, CDR2 FQNEAQ (reference sequence). The CDR3 nucleotides read TGTGCCAGCAGCTTAGGGGCAGGGGGTAGCAATCAGCCCCAGCATTTT. This gives the protein CASSLGAGGSNQPQHF.

The chain joins TRBV19 to TRBJ2-3; TRBD1 is a possible D gene (6 bases). The CDR3 contains 16 residues. The germline V gene has CDR1 LNHDA and CDR2 SQIVND (reference sequence). Trimming removed 2 bases from V and 0 bases from J, with 12 bases in between. CDR3 sequence reads: CASSIRQGLSTDTQYF. The CDR3 DNA follows: TGTGCCAGTAGTATAAGGCAGGGGCTAAGCACAGATACGCAGTATTTT.